The clone carrying this TCR beta chain has just a few counts. The people who gave samples were healthy Caucasians from Russia, aged roughly 6 to 95. The total RNA that was extracted per sample amounted to at least 5 micrograms. It was with a sample-barcoded 5' primer and a J-beta primer mix that a second PCR of about 7 to 12 cycles was run. Individual samples furnished no less than 2.5 million CDR3-containing paired-end reads apiece. Each CDR3 protein is one row after TCRdb ran MiXCR on the 5' RACE reads. The sample yields roughly 2 million distinct CDR3 sequences, around half seen once. This sample stems from a study of blood T cells in healthy people across ages. The wider study: T cells yielded about one barcoded beta molecule per two cells through template switching.

Unmatched junction bases numbered 7, after V lost 4 bases and J lost 4 bases. Germline CDR1 and CDR2: SNHLY and FYNNEI. CDR3 size: 15 residues. The gene calls are TRBV2 and TRBJ2-1; 7 bases align to TRBD2. This receptor was taken from a woman in her thirties or forties in good health. What was sequenced was blood. CDR3 protein: CASSGRGRAYNEQFF. CDR3 coding DNA: TGTGCCAGCAGTGGGCGGGGGAGGGCATACAATGAGCAGTTCTTC.